The T cell receptor beta chain described here comes from a study of T cells after yellow fever vaccination. Germline V gene data show CDR1 as SGHTA and CDR2 as FQGNSA. V shed 1 base, J shed 2 bases, and the junction held 5 bases outside the gene matches. The CDR3 has 16 amino acids. Remarks on this clonotype: Antigen unknown.

Using its own MiXCR run on the 5' RACE reads, TCRdb lists one record per CDR3 protein. Of 300,000 to 350,000 distinct CDR3 sequences detected, 3.5% to 4.5% appear once; the ten largest clones hold approximately 19%. Study-level results: At less than 97% for CD4 and about 87% for CD8, most primary-vaccination clones showed up again after the booster.

The sample consisted of PBMCs, taken 15 days after the yellow fever booster vaccination. V usage is TRBV7-2 and J usage is TRBJ2-5; 9 bases are a match to TRBD2. The receptor was isolated from a man aged 18-30 years who received the YFV17D yellow fever vaccine. In DNA, the CDR3 is TGTGCCAGCAGCTTAGTCCTGCTAGCGGGGCAAGAGACCCAGTACTTC. Its protein is CASSLVLLAGQETQYF.